The T cell receptor (beta chain) described here comes from a study of cytomegalovirus exposure and HLA in healthy donors (dated by TCRdb to 2017 to 2019). Background for the entire study: An earlier analysis of some 600 of the donors reported 250 to 300 Gb of sequence data and roughly 120 million unique TCR beta sequences obtained from about 179 million T cells. In a later genetic analysis, genome-wide SNP genotypes for about three fifths of the 666 donors were used, and that subset was treated as a discovery cohort. All discovery cohort repertoires had been generated using a single sequencing platform. The study combined high-throughput TCR immunosequencing, statistical association of individual TCRs with disease status, and machine learning to predict cytomegalovirus infection status. In a later analysis, previously published TCR beta repertoires from about 670 donors were re-analyzed and high-resolution HLA genotyping was added so that TCR occurrence patterns could be studied. Alongside the repertoire data, information on donor age, sex, ethnicity and CMV serostatus was compiled. Of the roughly 400 genotyped donors, about 84% fell in the genetic ancestry cluster associated with self-reported Caucasian donors. The number of typed donors differed by locus: 629-630 for A, B, C, DRB1 and DQB1; about 520 for DQA1; approximately 610 for DPA1; and roughly 470 for DPB1. Among some 410 genotyped donors of the cohort, an average of 235,054 unique TCR beta nucleotide sequences were sequenced per donor, 15% to 20% of them non-productive. Roughly 5 DR-DQ haplotypes were handled as single units for association and clustering because linkage in the cohort was strong. Besides the first cohort of 500 to 700 subjects, a separate validation cohort made up of 120 different subjects was used. The T cell repertoires of several hundred subjects were profiled by immunosequencing and related to cytomegalovirus serostatus. The study was designed to test whether signatures of past pathogen exposure could be identified by cataloging public T cell receptors. Both class I and class II loci were covered by HLA typing, at four-digit resolution. About 300 gigabases of sequencing data and tens of millions of unique TCR sequences were included in an early release covering 500 to 750 HLA-typed donors. Rather than using new phenotypic data, the later analysis identified candidate immune exposures from TCR beta sequences and from how often those sequences occurred across donors. An earlier analysis of around 580 of the donors used high-throughput TCR beta sequencing to judge whether each TCR beta V gene segment behaved as functional or pseudogenic.

To prepare the library, the immunoSEQ multiplex PCR assay was applied. For the multiplex PCR, a mixture combining 60 forward primers for TCR Vbeta segments and 13 reverse primers for TCR Jbeta segments was used. Amplification of the CDR3 region of rearranged TCR beta genes was performed with a multiplex PCR assay on genomic DNA. On the Illumina HiSeq System, the amplified TCR beta libraries were sequenced as 87-base-pair reads. The original methods were these. Across the roughly 670 repertoires, a later analysis counted approximately 83 million unique TCR beta chains, around 11 million of which were shared by at least two donors. Raw reads were error-corrected and collapsed into unique sequences by a nearest-neighbor algorithm in which closely related sequences were merged to remove PCR and sequencing errors. CDR3 sequences were aligned to IMGT reference sequences to assign V, D and J gene segments. Each retained sequence needed at least a six-nucleotide match to both a V gene segment and a J gene segment. A rearrangement was called productive if the CDR3 had no stop codons and remained in frame with V and J, and every other rearrangement was called non-productive. Following IMGT convention, CDR3 was defined as the stretch from the second conserved V-encoded cysteine to the conserved J-encoded phenylalanine. The earlier analysis of 500 to 750 of the donors excluded any sequence lacking an unambiguous match to a single V gene segment. An earlier analysis of several hundred of the donors called V segments functional above 56.7% productive rearrangements and segregating when the between-donor standard deviation exceeded 5%. A statistical classification framework was built to diagnose cytomegalovirus status from the catalog of TCR beta chain sequences. In a later analysis, TCR nucleotide sequences were compared against IMGT/GENE-DB human TR gene sequences so that V and J genes could be assigned. Using the TCRdist pipeline, a later analysis assigned CDR3 sequences along with most-parsimonious VDJ recombination scenarios. In a later analysis, each TCR beta chain was defined by its CDR3 amino acid sequence together with its V-gene family, and reads without a unique V-gene family were excluded. To address suspected cross-contamination and a sequencing artifact, a later analysis removed approximately 590 highly shared, low-generation-probability nucleotide sequences. A later analysis calculated a clonal expansion index for each public chain from normalized within-repertoire ranks of inferred template counts. A later analysis computed generation probabilities with a VDJ recombination model fitted to out-of-frame rearrangements, and checked the results against IGoR. In a later analysis, hypergeometric tests were used to score TCR-TCR, TCR-HLA and TCR-CMV co-occurrence, with a repertoire-size bias correction applied to TCR pairs. A later analysis estimated false discovery rates by permuting HLA or CMV assignments 20 times. In a later analysis, co-occurring TCRs were grouped using DBSCAN, and TCRdist sequence similarity was added for clustering within HLA-allele-positive subsets. Repertoires with fewer than 30,000 or more than 120,000 public chains, plus five repertoires with anomalous nucleotide sharing, were excluded from co-occurrence clustering. Not all clones reach the TCRdb copy of this immuneACCESS table, which keeps in-frame sequences only. Checked studies attribute under half of the gap to unresolved V genes and leave the rest unexplained. From that table come the V and J calls and clone size; the DNA was used to work out D and trimming. The table of this sample itemizes around 210,000 clones. The top ten clones comprise about 1% of the sample.

A remark on this clone: What this receptor recognizes is not known.

Cut back by 7 bases and 1 base, the V and J ends lie 16 bases apart. As encoded in the germline V gene, CDR1 is SNHLY while CDR2 is FYNNEI. The cysteine opens and the phenylalanine closes a CDR3 of 16 amino acids. Only the CDR3 portion is preserved as DNA: 48 bases, with reading frame beginning at the first base. The paper as a whole reports these results and caveats: A further reported finding was that TCR beta sequences accurately predicted the HLA-A and HLA-B alleles for most subjects in the first cohort. The presence/absence analyses assumed that sequencing depth was roughly uniform across donors, and that assumption may not be true. Because counts were too low, seventeen rarely observed V segments, including chromosome 9 orphons, were excluded from the earlier analysis of roughly 580 of the donors. In a later analysis, TCR association rates were found to vary across HLA loci, with the most associated TCRs seen for DRB1 alleles and the fewest for HLA-C alleles. The authors suggested that the approach could potentially be extended to other disease states and immunological phenotypes. In a later analysis, several top co-occurrence clusters were reported to appear linked to parvovirus B19, influenza, CMV and Epstein-Barr virus. In a later genetic analysis, fewer N-insertions in productive TCRs were reported among donors in an Asian-associated ancestry cluster than the roughly 700-donor mean. For the cohort, immune exposure information was limited to CMV serostatus. A later genetic analysis associated a missense DCLRE1C variant with V-gene and J-gene trimming of TCR beta chains, and an independent cohort replicated the association. The study listed approximately 150 TCR beta chains as associated with cytomegalovirus. When HLA alleles, especially DR and DQ, strongly co-occurred, TCR associations were difficult to assign to individual alleles. In a later analysis, most CMV-associated TCR beta chains were found to appear HLA-restricted, with HLA associations seemingly driven largely by CMV exposure. The sequencing pipeline was judged likely to have produced a cluster of highly shared sequence variants as a technical artifact. Three of the identified cytomegalovirus-associated TCR beta chains were confirmed in vitro to be specific for cytomegalovirus antigens. Correlated functional status among segregating V segments might be attributable to linkage disequilibrium, but an unknown experimental factor could not be ruled out. Specific HLA alleles were associated with about 17,000 TCR beta sequences at a false discovery rate of 0.05 in a later analysis. Across donors, most TCR sequences were observed very rarely, whereas some public TCRs were present in many individuals. An earlier analysis of around 600 of the donors showed that most TCR beta V segments appeared in productive rearrangements either about 87% or about 30% of the time, which broadly matched IMGT annotations. Because the 87-base-pair reads could not distinguish some IMGT-functional V segments, including TRBV6-2 and TRBV6-3, those segments were excluded. Because HLA typing was missing for some donors at each locus, association tests included only the typed subset. Cytomegalovirus status was reported to be diagnosed by the classifier with high specificity and sensitivity in both the original and validation cohorts. In a later analysis, HLA-associated TCR beta chains were found to be more clonally expanded and to have lower generation probabilities than equally common non-associated chains. Only TCR beta chains were sequenced in this cohort, and the absence of alpha or paired-chain data limited detectable features.

In total, roughly 670 healthy bone marrow donors made up the cohort. At the time of sampling, every cohort member was nominally healthy, though immune exposures that went unrecorded were likely present. The donor was CMV seropositive and was included in the group of 250 to 300 seropositive cohort members. Each donor provided a peripheral blood sample, and peripheral blood mononuclear cells were used for TCR beta sequencing. The Qiagen DNeasy Blood Extraction Kit was used to extract genomic DNA from the blood cell samples. This chain is built from TRBV2 and TRBJ2-2; the D region possibly corresponds to TRBD2 (6 bases align). Material: PBMCs. This receptor was obtained from a girl between 2 and 10 years old in good health and CMV-seropositive. The CDR3 corresponds to CASTPSANMNTGELFF. The bases read TGTGCCAGCACTCCTAGCGCGAATATGAACACCGGGGAGCTGTTTTTT.